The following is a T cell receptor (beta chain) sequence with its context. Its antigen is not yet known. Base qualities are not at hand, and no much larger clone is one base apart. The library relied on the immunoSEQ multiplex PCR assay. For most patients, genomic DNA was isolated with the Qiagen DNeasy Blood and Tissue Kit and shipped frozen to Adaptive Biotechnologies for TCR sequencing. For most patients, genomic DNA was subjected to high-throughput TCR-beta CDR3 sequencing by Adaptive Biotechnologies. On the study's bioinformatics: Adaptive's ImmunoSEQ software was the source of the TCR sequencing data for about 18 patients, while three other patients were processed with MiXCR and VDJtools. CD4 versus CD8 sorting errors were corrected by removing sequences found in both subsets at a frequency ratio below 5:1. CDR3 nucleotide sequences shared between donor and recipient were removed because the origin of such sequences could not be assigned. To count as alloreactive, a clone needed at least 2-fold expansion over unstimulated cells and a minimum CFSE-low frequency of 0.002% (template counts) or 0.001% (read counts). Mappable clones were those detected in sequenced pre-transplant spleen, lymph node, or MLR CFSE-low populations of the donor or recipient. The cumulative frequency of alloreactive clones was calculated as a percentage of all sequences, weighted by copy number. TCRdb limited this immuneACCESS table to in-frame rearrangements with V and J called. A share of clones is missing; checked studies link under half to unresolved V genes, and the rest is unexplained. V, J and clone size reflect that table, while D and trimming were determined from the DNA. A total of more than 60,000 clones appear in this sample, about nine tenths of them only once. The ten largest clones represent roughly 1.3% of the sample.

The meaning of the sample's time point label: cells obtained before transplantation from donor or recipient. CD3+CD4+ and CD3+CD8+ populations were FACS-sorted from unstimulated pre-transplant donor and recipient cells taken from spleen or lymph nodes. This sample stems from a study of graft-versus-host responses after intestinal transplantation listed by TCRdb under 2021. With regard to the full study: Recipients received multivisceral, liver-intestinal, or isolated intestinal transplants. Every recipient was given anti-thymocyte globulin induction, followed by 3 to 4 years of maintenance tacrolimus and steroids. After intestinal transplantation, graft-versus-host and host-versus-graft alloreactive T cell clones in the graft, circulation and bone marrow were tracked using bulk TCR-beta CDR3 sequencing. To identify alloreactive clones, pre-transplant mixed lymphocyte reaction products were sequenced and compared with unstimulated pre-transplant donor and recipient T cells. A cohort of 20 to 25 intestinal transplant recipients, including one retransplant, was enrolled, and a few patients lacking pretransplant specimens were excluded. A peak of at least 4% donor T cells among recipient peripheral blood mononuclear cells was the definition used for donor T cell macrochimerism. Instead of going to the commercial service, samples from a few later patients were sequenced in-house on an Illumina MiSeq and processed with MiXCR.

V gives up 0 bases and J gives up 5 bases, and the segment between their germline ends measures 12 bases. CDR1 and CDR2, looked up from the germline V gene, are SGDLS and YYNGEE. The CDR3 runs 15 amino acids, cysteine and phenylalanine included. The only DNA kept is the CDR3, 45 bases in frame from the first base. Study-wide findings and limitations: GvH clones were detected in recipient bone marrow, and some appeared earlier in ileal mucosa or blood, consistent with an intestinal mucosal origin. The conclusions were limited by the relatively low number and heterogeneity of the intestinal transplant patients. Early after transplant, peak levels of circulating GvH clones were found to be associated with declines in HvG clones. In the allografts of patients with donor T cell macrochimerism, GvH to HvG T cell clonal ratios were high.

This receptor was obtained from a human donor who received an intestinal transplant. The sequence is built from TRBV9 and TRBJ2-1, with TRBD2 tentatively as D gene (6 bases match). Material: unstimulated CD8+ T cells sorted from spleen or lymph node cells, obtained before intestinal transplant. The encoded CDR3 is CASSVGRGGDNEQFF. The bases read TGTGCCAGCAGCGTAGGTAGGGGAGGTGACAATGAGCAGTTCTTC.